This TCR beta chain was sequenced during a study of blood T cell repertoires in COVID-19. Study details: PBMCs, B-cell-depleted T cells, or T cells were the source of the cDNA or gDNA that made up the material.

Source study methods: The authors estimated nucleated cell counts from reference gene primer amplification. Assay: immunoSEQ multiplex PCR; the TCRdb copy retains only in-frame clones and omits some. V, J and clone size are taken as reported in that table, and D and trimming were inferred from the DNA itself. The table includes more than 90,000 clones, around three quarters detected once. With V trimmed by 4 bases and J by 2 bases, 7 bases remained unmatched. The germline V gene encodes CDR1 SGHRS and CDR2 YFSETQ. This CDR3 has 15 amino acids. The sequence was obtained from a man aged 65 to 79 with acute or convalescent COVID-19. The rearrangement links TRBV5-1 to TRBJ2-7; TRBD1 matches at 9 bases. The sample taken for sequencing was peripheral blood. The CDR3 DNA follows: TGCGCCAGCAGCCAAGGACAGGGGTCCACCTACGAGCAGTACTTC. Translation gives CASSQGQGSTYEQYF.